This TCR beta chain came from a study of blood T cell repertoires in COVID-19. The V gene's germline CDR1 is SGHTA and CDR2 FQGNSA. V shed 2 bases and J 4 bases; nucleotides not matched to a gene: 13. The CDR3 length is 17 residues. Using immunoSEQ multiplex PCR, the repertoire was profiled, and TCRdb retains in-frame clones only, with some absent. Of some 140,000 clones detected, approximately 80% appear once; the ten largest clones hold roughly 12%. Enrolled during active infection, Seattle patients were then followed longitudinally. The chain carries TRBV7-2 and TRBJ2-5; 7 bases match TRBD2. Sequencing used peripheral blood. The TCR was taken from an older woman with COVID-19, enrolled during active disease. This CDR3 is CASSLWREGIWRETQYF. The CDR3 coding sequence is TGTGCCAGCAGCTTATGGAGGGAGGGAATCTGGAGAGAGACCCAGTACTTC.